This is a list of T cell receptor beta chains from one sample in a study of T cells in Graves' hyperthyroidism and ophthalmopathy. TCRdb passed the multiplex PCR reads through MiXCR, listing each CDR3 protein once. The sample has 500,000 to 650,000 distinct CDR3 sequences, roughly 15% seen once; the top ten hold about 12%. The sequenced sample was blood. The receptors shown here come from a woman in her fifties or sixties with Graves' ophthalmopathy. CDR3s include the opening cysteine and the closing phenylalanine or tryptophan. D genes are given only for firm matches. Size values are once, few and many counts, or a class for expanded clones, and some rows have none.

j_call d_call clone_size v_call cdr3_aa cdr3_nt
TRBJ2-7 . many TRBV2 CASRDRTYEQYF TGTGCCTCCCGGGACCGAACCTACGAGCAGTACTTC
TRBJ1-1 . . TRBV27 CASKSDVNTEAFF TGTGCCAGCAAATCCGACGTAAACACTGAAGCTTTCTTT
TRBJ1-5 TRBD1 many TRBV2 CASTEGTGGQPQHF TGTGCCAGCACTGAGGGGACAGGGGGCCAGCCCCAGCATTTT
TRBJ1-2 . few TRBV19 CASSMGDRFYGYTF TGTGCCAGTAGTATGGGGGACCGCTTCTATGGCTACACCTTC
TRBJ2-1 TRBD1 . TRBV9 CASTPGQGTYNEQFF TGTGCCAGCACCCCTGGACAGGGAACCTACAATGAGCAGTTCTTC
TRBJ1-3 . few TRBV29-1 CSVSVRALSGNTIYF TGCAGCGTTAGTGTCCGGGCGCTCTCTGGAAACACCATATATTTT
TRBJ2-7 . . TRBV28 CASSTPGLNYEQYF TGTGCCAGCAGTACCCCGGGACTTAACTACGAGCAGTACTTC
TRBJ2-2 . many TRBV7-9 CASSQYTTGELFF TGTGCCAGCAGCCAGTACACTACCGGGGAGCTGTTTTTT
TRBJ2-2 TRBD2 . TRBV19 CASSNLLAGVGTGELFF TGTGCCAGTAGTAACCTACTAGCGGGAGTCGGCACCGGGGAGCTGTTTTTT
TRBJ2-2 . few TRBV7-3 CASSLSRGAGGELFF TGTGCCAGCAGCTTATCACGGGGCGCAGGCGGGGAGCTGTTTTTT
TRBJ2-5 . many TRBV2 CASRRQAMSEKTQYF TGTGCCAGCAGGCGGCAGGCGATGTCCGAAAAGACCCAGTACTTC
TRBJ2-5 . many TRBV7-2 CASSPGQRTRGQYF TGTGCCAGCAGCCCCGGACAGCGTACACGGGGCCAGTACTTC
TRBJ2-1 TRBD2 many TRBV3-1 CASSHWTSGRENEQFF TGTGCCAGCAGCCATTGGACTAGCGGGAGGGAAAATGAGCAGTTCTTC
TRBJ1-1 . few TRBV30 CAWEQGTLEAFF TGTGCCTGGGAACAGGGAACTCTCGAAGCTTTCTTT
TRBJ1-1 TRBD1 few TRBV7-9 CASSIPGTGNTEAFF TGTGCCAGCAGCATCCCTGGGACAGGTAACACTGAAGCTTTCTTT
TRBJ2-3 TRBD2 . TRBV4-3 CASSLGTSRQYF TGCGCCAGCAGCCTCGGGACTAGCAGGCAGTATTTT
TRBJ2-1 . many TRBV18 CASSLNEQFF TGTGCCAGCTCACTCAATGAGCAGTTCTTC
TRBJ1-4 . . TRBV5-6 CASSFDRSAATNEKLFF TGTGCCAGCAGCTTTGACCGCTCAGCGGCAACTAATGAAAAACTGTTTTTT
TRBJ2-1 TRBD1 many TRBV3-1 CASSPSAPGQVTYNEQFF TGTGCCAGCAGCCCAAGCGCCCCCGGACAGGTTACCTACAATGAGCAGTTCTTC
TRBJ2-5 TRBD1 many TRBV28 CASSLRTGSETQYF TGTGCCAGCAGTTTAAGGACAGGTTCAGAGACCCAGTACTTC
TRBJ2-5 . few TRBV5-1 CASSRKTGNQETQYF TGCGCCAGCAGCCGGAAAACCGGGAACCAAGAGACCCAGTACTTC
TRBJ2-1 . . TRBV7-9 CASSPRGISYNEQFF TGTGCCAGCAGCCCACGGGGGATTTCCTACAATGAGCAGTTCTTC
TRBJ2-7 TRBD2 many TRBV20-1 CSASILAGGGEQYF TGCAGTGCTAGTATCCTAGCGGGCGGAGGAGAGCAGTACTTC
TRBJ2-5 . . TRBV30 CAWSRRFLANQETQYF TGTGCCTGGAGTCGCCGATTCCTAGCGAACCAAGAGACCCAGTACTTC
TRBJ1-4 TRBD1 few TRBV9 CASSVEGRGHEKLFF TGTGCCAGCAGCGTAGAGGGGAGGGGGCATGAAAAACTGTTTTTT
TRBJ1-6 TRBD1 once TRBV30 CAWSVPRTGYVISPLHF TGTGCCTGGAGTGTACCCCGGACAGGGTACGTGATTTCACCCCTCCACTTT
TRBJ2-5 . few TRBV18 CASSPLGDQETQYF TGTGCCAGCTCACCACTAGGGGACCAAGAGACCCAGTACTTC
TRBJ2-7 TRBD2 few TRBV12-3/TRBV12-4 CASSLRSGTLYEQYF TGTGCCAGCAGTTTAAGGAGCGGGACCCTTTACGAGCAGTACTTC
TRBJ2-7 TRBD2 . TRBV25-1 CASSDAGGGNEQYF TGTGCCAGCAGTGACGCGGGAGGAGGGAACGAGCAGTACTTC
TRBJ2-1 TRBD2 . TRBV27 CASSIAGRRLGEQFF TGTGCCAGCAGTATAGCGGGTAGAAGGTTGGGTGAGCAGTTCTTC
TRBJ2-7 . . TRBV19 CASKGQGRGEQYF TGTGCCAGTAAGGGTCAGGGTCGCGGCGAGCAGTACTTC
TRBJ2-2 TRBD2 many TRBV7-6 CASSSISSGSLFTGELFF TGTGCCAGCAGCTCTATATCGAGCGGGAGTCTGTTCACCGGGGAGCTGTTTTTT
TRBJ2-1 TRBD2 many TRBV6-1 CASSDQWTSGRYNEQFF TGTGCCAGCAGTGATCAATGGACTAGCGGGAGGTACAATGAGCAGTTCTTC
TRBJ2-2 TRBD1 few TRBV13 CASSPPGQGALGELFF TGTGCCAGCAGCCCCCCGGGACAGGGGGCATTGGGGGAGCTGTTTTTT
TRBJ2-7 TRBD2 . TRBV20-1 CSANTGLSYEQYF TGCAGTGCAAACACGGGACTATCCTACGAGCAGTACTTC
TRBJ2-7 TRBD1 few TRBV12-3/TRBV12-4 CASSLARTGGQYF TGTGCCAGCAGTTTAGCCCGGACAGGCGGGCAGTACTTC
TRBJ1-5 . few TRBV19 CASSIHGDNQPQHF TGTGCCAGTAGTATTCATGGGGACAATCAGCCCCAGCATTTT
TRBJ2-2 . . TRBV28 CASSRLAGELFF TGTGCCAGCAGCCGACTGGCCGGGGAGCTGTTTTTT
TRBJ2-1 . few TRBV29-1 CTLRDSFNEQFF TGCACCCTCCGGGACTCTTTTAATGAGCAGTTCTTC
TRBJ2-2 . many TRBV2 CASSGQSTGELFF TGTGCCAGCAGCGGACAGAGCACCGGGGAGCTGTTTTTT
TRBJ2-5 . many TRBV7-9 CASSDIGLGQETQYF TGTGCCAGCAGCGACATTGGGTTGGGCCAAGAGACCCAGTACTTC
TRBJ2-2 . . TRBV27 CASSLTQVLNTGELFF TGTGCCAGCAGTTTAACCCAGGTCCTAAACACCGGGGAGCTGTTTTTT
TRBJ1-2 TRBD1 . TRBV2 CASSPIRQGGMSGYTF TGTGCCAGCAGTCCCATACGACAGGGCGGTATGAGTGGCTACACCTTC
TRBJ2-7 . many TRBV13 CASSPREAYEQYF TGTGCCAGCAGCCCGAGAGAGGCATACGAGCAGTACTTC
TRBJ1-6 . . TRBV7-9 CASSPRGGDSPLHF TGTGCCAGCAGCCCTCGGGGGGGGGATTCACCCCTCCACTTT
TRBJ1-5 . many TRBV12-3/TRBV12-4 CASSSVGATYQPQHF TGTGCCAGCAGTTCGGTGGGTGCGACTTATCAGCCCCAGCATTTT
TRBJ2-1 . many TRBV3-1 CASSQVGSYNEQFF TGTGCCAGCAGCCAAGTCGGGTCATACAATGAGCAGTTCTTC
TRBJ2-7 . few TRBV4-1 CASSQVIIGYEQYF TGCGCCAGCAGCCAAGTTATCATAGGCTACGAGCAGTACTTC
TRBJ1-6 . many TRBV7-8 CASSSNRDRYNSPLHF TGTGCCAGCAGCTCAAACCGGGACCGCTATAATTCACCCCTCCACTTT
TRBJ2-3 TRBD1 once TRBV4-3 CASSQDTTGAGSPDTQYF TGCGCCAGCAGCCAAGACACCACAGGGGCTGGGTCCCCCGATACGCAGTATTTT
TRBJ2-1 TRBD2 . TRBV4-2 CASSVDYASGIYNEQFF TGTGCCAGCAGCGTTGACTACGCTAGCGGGATTTACAATGAGCAGTTCTTC
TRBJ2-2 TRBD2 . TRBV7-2 CASSSLWGTSGRASNTGELFF TGTGCCAGCAGCTCCCTATGGGGGACTAGCGGGAGGGCCTCAAACACCGGGGAGCTGTTTTTT
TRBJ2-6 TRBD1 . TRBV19 CASTGPGTGSGANVLTF TGTGCCAGTACGGGACCCGGGACAGGATCTGGGGCCAACGTCCTGACTTTC
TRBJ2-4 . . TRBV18 CASSPSGVEYIQYF TGTGCCAGCTCACCATCGGGGGTGGAATACATTCAGTACTTC
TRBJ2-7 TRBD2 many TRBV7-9 CASSLLAGFHEQYF TGTGCCAGCAGCTTACTAGCGGGATTCCACGAGCAGTACTTC
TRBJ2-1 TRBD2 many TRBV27 CASSPGGTSESYNEQFF TGTGCCAGCAGTCCTGGCGGGACTAGCGAATCCTACAATGAGCAGTTCTTC
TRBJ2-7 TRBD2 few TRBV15 CATSRTSGSSYEQYF TGTGCCACCAGCAGGACTAGCGGGAGCTCCTACGAGCAGTACTTC
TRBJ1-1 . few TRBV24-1 CATRKQGNTEAFF TGTGCCACCAGAAAACAGGGGAACACTGAAGCTTTCTTT
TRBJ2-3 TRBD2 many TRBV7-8 CASRSNRGGTDTQYF TGTGCCAGCAGAAGCAATCGGGGGGGGACAGATACGCAGTATTTT
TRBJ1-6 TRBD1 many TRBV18 CASSPDRGPGHSPLHF TGTGCCAGCTCACCGGACAGGGGACCCGGCCACTCACCCCTCCACTTT